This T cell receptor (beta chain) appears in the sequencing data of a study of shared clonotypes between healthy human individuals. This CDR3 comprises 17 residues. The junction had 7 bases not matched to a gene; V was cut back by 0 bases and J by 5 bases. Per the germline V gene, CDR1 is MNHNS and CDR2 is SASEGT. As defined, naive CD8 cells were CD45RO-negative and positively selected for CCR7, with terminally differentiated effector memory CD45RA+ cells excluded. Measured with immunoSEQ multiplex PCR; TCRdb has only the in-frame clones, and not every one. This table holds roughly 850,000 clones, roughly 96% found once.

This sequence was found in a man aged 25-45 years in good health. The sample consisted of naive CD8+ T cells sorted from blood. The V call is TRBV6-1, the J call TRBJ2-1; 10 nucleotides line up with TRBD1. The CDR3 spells CASSEALWDRGDNEQFF. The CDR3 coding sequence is TGTGCCAGCAGTGAAGCGCTATGGGACAGGGGTGACAATGAGCAGTTCTTC.